This T cell receptor (beta chain) appears in the sequencing data of a study of brain metastases from non-small cell lung cancer. This table comes from immunoSEQ multiplex PCR, and its TCRdb copy is limited to in-frame clones, with some not included. The sample has 600 to 750 clones, about nine tenths seen once. This CDR3 contains 16 residues. Unmatched junction bases numbered 8, after V lost 5 bases and J lost 1 base. Germline V gene sequence: CDR1 MNHEY, CDR2 SMNVEV (reference sequence). The receptor was isolated from a donor aged 40 or over with non-small cell lung cancer. This chain uses TRBV27 with TRBJ2-1; 7 bases are a match to TRBD1. Sequencing was carried out using tumor-adjacent normal tissue. CDR3 region: CASSTGQEWSYNEQFF. The CDR3 coding sequence is TGTGCCAGCAGTACCGGACAGGAATGGTCCTACAATGAGCAGTTCTTC.